This TCR beta chain was sequenced in a study of identical twins (TCRdb year 2016). Context from the whole study: The study deep-sequenced TCR alpha and beta repertoires from monozygotic twins, unrelated adults of various ages and cord blood to test whether fetal clonotypes persist. To rule out contamination, the twin experiments were replicated at different times with different library preparation protocols.

This clonotype was detected only a few times. The specificity of this receptor is unknown. Base-call qualities are not available, and no considerably larger clone is one nucleotide away. Overall study outcomes, separate from this receptor: Out-of-frame TCR alpha sequences shared between twins showed an excess of low generation-probability sequences compared with coincidental sharing between unrelated individuals. Out-of-frame TCR alpha sharing in monozygotic twins was systematically underestimated by recombination models, whereas sharing between unrelated individuals was in agreement with the recombination models. In beta out-of-frame sequences, excess twin sharing was weaker, because having fewer shared sequences lowered the signal-to-noise ratio. Invariant T cells such as MAIT and iNKT could partly confound zero-insertion analyses, though diverse VJ usage argued against this for most clonotypes. Conclusions relied on cross-sectional statistical analysis, since the same donors could not be followed over many years. Fewer insertions were carried by abundant cord blood beta clonotypes, a similar but weaker trend appeared in young adult naive repertoires, and no such trend appeared in memory repertoires.

The library relied on 5' RACE. Data came from an Illumina HiSeq 2000. Template switching added a universal primer binding site, and the final cDNA carried a unique molecular identifier that allowed TCR cDNA molecules to be counted accurately. First-strand cDNA for TCR alpha and beta chains was synthesized from specific primers in the conserved constant-segment region. To control for contamination, each cDNA library was double barcoded with a SMART-Mk sample barcode plus Illumina barcodes. TruSeq adapter sequences, together with Illumina sample barcodes, were added in two successive PCR steps. Sequencing of the TCR alpha and beta cDNA libraries was done on the Illumina HiSeq platform using custom primers. On the authors' methods: Raw reads were processed with MiGEC to extract unique molecular identifiers, and MiXCR was used to determine CDR3 positions. Recombination models were inferred per individual with the repgenHMM and IGoR tools using an EM algorithm. The analysis of shared clonotypes was done with the tcR package in R, with sharing normalized by the product of cloneset sizes. To study raw recombination free of thymic and clonal selection effects, out-of-frame nonproductive sequences were analyzed. TCRdb redid the processing of the public reads, applying fastp at Q25 and MiXCR, and retained in-frame beta chains. Identical CDR3 protein sequences are pooled into one entry, listed with their most common genes and DNA. The V and J calls come from TCRdb's annotation, not from the publication. Within this sample are fewer than 550,000 distinct CDR3 sequences, with roughly an eighth of them counted one time only. The ten largest make up approximately 1% of the sample.

All donors were healthy Caucasians. Three pairs of female monozygotic twins, all aged roughly 18 to 30 years, made up the twin cohort. CD4+ and CD8+ T cell populations were isolated with positive isolation kits from Invitrogen. CDR1 and CDR2 were assigned from the germline V gene as LGHNA and YNFKEQ. From cysteine to phenylalanine, the CDR3 is 15 amino acids long. The kept DNA is CDR3 alone, 45 bases in frame from the first base. V and J lose 4 bases and 7 bases, and a span of 20 bases separates them. A further study also used this sample, focusing on yellow fever vaccine responses in identical twins. That second publication adds: The T cell response to vaccination in identical twins was reported by the authors to appear partly convergent and partly personalized. The study precisely tracked vaccine-responding T cell clones in identical twins.

The receptor was isolated from a woman aged 18 to 35 in good health. Sequencing used CD4+ T cells sorted from blood. Recombination joined TRBV4-2 with TRBJ2-7; the D gene is possibly TRBD1 or TRBD2, with 6 bases matching each. CDR3 reads: CASSREGQLAREQYF. The DNA sequence is given as TGTGCCAGCAGCCGGGAAGGACAGCTAGCGCGGGAGCAGTACTTC.